Each of the 2 T cell receptor beta chains below was sequenced from the same sample in a study of shared clonotypes between healthy human individuals. Using immunoSEQ multiplex PCR, the repertoire was profiled, and TCRdb retains in-frame clones only, with some absent. The sample consists of over a million clones, roughly 96% of them appearing once. Sequencing was performed on naive CD4+ T cells sorted from blood. Subset meaning: CD45RA+ positively selected. Every receptor here comes from a man aged 30 to 45 in good health.

The genes are TRBV18 and TRBJ1-4, with 7 bases fitting TRBD1. J was trimmed by 5 bases and V by 3 bases; bases with no gene match: 3. Germline values: CDR1 KGHSH, CDR2 LQKENI. The length of the CDR3 is 14 residues. CDR3 region: CASSPGTVNEKLFF. The CDR3 DNA sequence: TGTGCCAGCTCACCCGGGACAGTGAATGAAAAACTGTTTTTT.

This chain uses TRBV5-3 with TRBJ2-1; 7 bases line up with TRBD1. TRBV5-3 is an ORF, with its function uncertain. The CDR3 length is 18 residues. The ends lost 7 bases at V and 9 bases at J; junction bases unmatched: 25. The CDR3 sequence is CARLLVGLTGKFKREQFF. The CDR3 DNA sequence: TGTGCCAGATTACTTGTGGGGCTGACAGGGAAGTTCAAACGTGAGCAGTTCTTC.